This T cell receptor (beta chain) was captured in a study of cytomegalovirus exposure and HLA in healthy donors. Of note for this clone: The antigen remains unidentified.

The primer mix had 60 Vbeta and 13 Jbeta primers. Method: immunoSEQ multiplex PCR; TCRdb's copy keeps in-frame clones and lacks some. This table holds about 170,000 clones. Study outcomes and limitations: The study labeled more than 150 TCR beta chains cytomegalovirus-associated. In a later analysis, common viral pathogens appeared linked to several of the most significant clusters.

The sequence derives from a woman aged 18-30 years in good health and CMV-seropositive. Sequences were obtained from PBMCs.

CDR3 in amino acids: CASSLGTGPEAFF. CDR3 coding DNA: TGCGCCAGCAGCCTGGGGACAGGGCCTGAAGCTTTCTTT. The chain is built from TRBV5-1 and TRBJ1-1, with 9 positions matching TRBD1. The CDR3 is 13 amino acids. In germline, CDR1 is SGHRS, CDR2 YFSETQ. J lost 6 bases, V lost 4 bases, and 4 bases had no gene match.